Listed here are 8 T cell receptor beta chains from one sample, sequenced in a study of blood T cells in healthy people across ages. Using a J-beta primer mix together with a sample-barcoded 5' primer, a second PCR was run for about 6 to 12 cycles. TCRdb re-called the 5' RACE reads through MiXCR, storing one row per CDR3 protein. The repertoire holds about 640,000 distinct CDR3 sequences, roughly 50% seen once, with about two fifths in the top ten. Material for sequencing was blood. The receptors derive from a man between 60 and 70 years old in good health.

The V gene is TRBV18, the J gene TRBJ1-2, with TRBD1 matching 10 bases. J lost 0 bases, V lost 5 bases, and 15 bases had no gene match. Per the germline V gene, CDR1 is KGHSH and CDR2 is LQKENI. This CDR3 is 19 amino acids long. The DNA for the CDR3 is TGTGCCAGCTCAACGGTGGGATCCGGGACAGGGGCCCCTAACTATGGCTACACCTTC. It specifies CASSTVGSGTGAPNYGYTF.

The gene calls are TRBV28 and TRBJ1-6; D unresolved. This CDR3 has 19 residues. V gave up 5 bases and J gave up 0 bases, with 20 bases separating them. Germline CDR1 is MDHEN and CDR2 is SYDVKM. As DNA, the CDR3 is TGTGCCAGCAGTCTAGAGGGCCCTCCCAGGAGCTCCTATAATTCACCCCTCCACTTT. Translated, it gives CASSLEGPPRSSYNSPLHF.

This chain joins TRBV10-3 and TRBJ1-5; D remains unclear. This CDR3 contains 14 residues. Looked up from germline, CDR1 is ENHRY and CDR2 is SYGVKD. The V gene lost 3 bases and the J gene lost 3 bases, with 9 bases spanning the gap. The CDR3 DNA reads as TGTGCCATCAGTGACGGCCAGATCAATCAGCCCCAGCATTTT. This gives the protein CAISDGQINQPQHF.

The J gene is TRBJ2-4, the V gene TRBV11-2; D is tentatively TRBD1 or TRBD2 (6 bases each). The V gene lost 0 bases and the J gene lost 8 bases, with 14 bases spanning the gap. Per the germline V gene, CDR1 is SGHAT and CDR2 is FQNNGV. The CDR3 runs 15 residues. CDR3 nucleotides: TGTGCCAGCAGCTTAGATGCCGGGGGCGCGGACATTCAGTACTTC. Encoded protein: CASSLDAGGADIQYF.

The chain carries TRBV5-1 and TRBJ2-5; possibly TRBD1 or TRBD2 for D (5 bases each). The CDR3 runs to 16 residues. Germline V CDR1 and CDR2: SGHRS, YFSETQ. Between the trimmed V and J ends, which lost 3 bases and 5 bases, there was a span of 20 bases. As DNA, the CDR3 is TGCGCCAGCAGCTCTCCTACGGGACGTCCCGGGGAGACCCAGTACTTC. Protein product: CASSSPTGRPGETQYF.

The chain uses TRBV5-6 and TRBJ2-7; weak D call: TRBD1 (6 bases). CDR1 and CDR2 (germline): SGHDT, YYEEEE. The CDR3 extends over 16 amino acids. V was pared by 6 bases and J by 1 base, with 20 bases between. The CDR3 is CASISRSWQGSYEQYF. The CDR3 DNA sequence: TGTGCCAGCATCTCCCGTAGCTGGCAGGGGTCCTACGAGCAGTACTTC.

This clonotype has just a few counts. This sequence joins TRBV7-2 and TRBJ2-5; D possibly corresponds to TRBD2 (7 bases). Germline V gene data show CDR1 as SGHTA and CDR2 as FQGNSA. The length of the CDR3 is 13 residues. V was shortened by 6 bases and J by 5 bases, with 13 bases between the two germline ends. The CDR3 protein is CASSRGASETQYF. In DNA, the CDR3 is TGTGCCAGCAGTCGGGGGGCATCCGAGACCCAGTACTTC.

The chain joins TRBV11-2 to TRBJ2-3; D is unclear. V lost 5 bases to trimming and J lost 2 bases, with 14 bases between them. CDR3 length: 15 residues. Germline V CDR1 and CDR2: SGHAT, FQNNGV. The CDR3 loop reads CASSPRPSYTDTQYF. For the CDR3, the DNA is TGTGCCAGCAGCCCGCGGCCGTCGTACACAGATACGCAGTATTTT.